These T cell receptor beta chains were read from a single sample in a study of shared clonotypes between healthy human individuals. The method was immunoSEQ multiplex PCR; TCRdb's version includes in-frame clones alone and lacks a portion of them. This sample has 550,000 to 850,000 clones; approximately 79% occur once, and the top ten carry approximately 1.6%. The sample was memory CD4+ T cells sorted from blood. All receptors derive from a woman aged 30 to 39 in good health. The CDR3 runs from the conserved cysteine through the conserved F or W. The order of the fields is V gene, J gene, clone size, D gene, CDR3 protein, CDR3 DNA. A D gene is named only where the DNA matches it firmly. The listing skips clone size in some rows; elsewhere it reads once, few, many or a size class.

V: TRBV6-5
J: TRBJ2-7
size: .
D: TRBD2
CDR3: CASTRAGRTYEQYF
DNA: TGTGCCAGCACCCGAGCGGGACGGACCTACGAGCAGTACTTC

V: TRBV28
J: TRBJ1-5
size: .
D: .
CDR3: CASSTTFQPQHF
DNA: TGTGCCAGTTCCACCACGTTTCAGCCCCAGCATTTT

V: TRBV5-1
J: TRBJ1-4
size: many
D: .
CDR3: CASSGQGLDGEKLFF
DNA: TGCGCCAGCAGCGGGCAAGGGCTGGACGGGGAAAAACTGTTTTTT

V: TRBV28
J: TRBJ2-3
size: .
D: .
CDR3: CASRAGGMADTQYF
DNA: TGTGCCAGCAGAGCCGGGGGAATGGCAGATACGCAGTATTTT

V: TRBV28
J: TRBJ1-1
size: .
D: .
CDR3: CASSLFMLVTEAFF
DNA: TGTGCCAGCAGTTTATTTATGTTGGTCACTGAAGCTTTCTTT

V: TRBV7-2
J: TRBJ1-2
size: .
D: TRBD1
CDR3: CASRLNVVGGDGYTF
DNA: TGTGCCAGCAGGTTGAACGTAGTAGGGGGCGATGGCTACACCTTC

V: TRBV7-9
J: TRBJ2-1
size: few
D: .
CDR3: CASSFSGSYNEQFF
DNA: TGTGCCAGCAGCTTTAGCGGCTCCTACAATGAGCAGTTCTTC

V: TRBV5-6
J: TRBJ2-5
size: few
D: .
CDR3: CASSIQETQYF
DNA: TGTGCCAGCAGCATCCAAGAGACCCAGTACTTC

V: TRBV5-5
J: TRBJ1-1
size: .
D: .
CDR3: CASSSTGVTEAFF
DNA: TGTGCCAGCAGCTCCACAGGCGTCACTGAAGCTTTCTTT

V: TRBV19
J: TRBJ1-5
size: .
D: TRBD1
CDR3: CASTLRDRAQPQHF
DNA: TGTGCCAGTACCTTAAGGGACAGGGCTCAGCCCCAGCATTTT

V: TRBV7-2
J: TRBJ2-7
size: .
D: .
CDR3: CANNPSYEQYF
DNA: TGTGCCAACAATCCCTCTTACGAGCAGTACTTC

V: TRBV6-5
J: TRBJ2-1
size: few
D: TRBD2
CDR3: CASSSLAGGGNEQFF
DNA: TGTGCCAGCAGCTCCTTAGCGGGAGGAGGGAATGAGCAGTTCTTC

V: TRBV6-1
J: TRBJ2-7
size: .
D: .
CDR3: CASGNMVYEQYF
DNA: TGTGCCAGCGGTAACATGGTATACGAGCAGTACTTC

V: TRBV5-4
J: TRBJ2-3
size: few
D: .
CDR3: CASSSSGADTQYF
DNA: TGTGCCAGCAGCAGTAGTGGCGCAGATACGCAGTATTTT

V: TRBV4-1
J: TRBJ2-5
size: few
D: TRBD2
CDR3: CASSQAWGEGQETQYF
DNA: TGCGCCAGCAGCCAAGCGTGGGGGGAGGGCCAAGAGACCCAGTACTTC

V: TRBV21-1
J: TRBJ1-2
size: .
D: .
CDR3: CASRSNGYTF
DNA: TGTGCCAGCAGAAGTAATGGCTACACCTTC